This T cell receptor (beta chain) was sequenced in a study of patients and donors after allogeneic stem cell transplantation. TCRdb recomputed calls from the RT-PCR reads with MiXCR, one row per CDR3 protein. The sample has roughly 960,000 distinct CDR3 sequences, about 20% seen once. This clonotype has more than one count but fewer than ten. Germline CDR1 LGHNA, CDR2 YSLEER. The CDR3 contains 17 residues. The V end was cut by 0 bases, the J end by 0 bases, with 9 bases between. The sample taken for sequencing was blood, either unsorted or a sorted T cell fraction (not recorded which). The chain has TRBV4-3 and TRBJ2-6; D might be TRBD1 (6 bases). The origin of this receptor is a human donor who was either an allogeneic HSCT recipient or a stem cell or donor lymphocyte infusion donor (not recorded which). It is not recorded whose cells these are; they may come from a transplant donor. The CDR3 region has the DNA TGCGCCAGCAGCCAAGATATAGGGGGCTCTGGGGCCAACGTCCTGACTTTC. Its protein is CASSQDIGGSGANVLTF.